The next 19 T cell receptor beta chains were all read from a single sample in a study of T cell repertoires in cytomegalovirus infection. TCRdb passed the reads through MiXCR, listing each CDR3 protein once. The sample has 75,000 to 100,000 distinct CDR3 sequences, around 32% seen once. The antigens these receptors bind are not known. Source: CD8+ T cells from cultured PBMCs, taken from culture after CMV antigen stimulation. Receptors were obtained from a human donor in good health (CMV status not recorded). Some clones in this sample may be carry-over from other donors' samples.

This clonotype was picked up a small number of times. The chain couples TRBV10-3 to TRBJ1-1; 9 bases fit TRBD1. V gave up 3 bases and J gave up 2 bases; unmatched junction bases: 4. CDR3 length: 15 amino acids. Germline V gene lookup returns CDR1 ENHRY and CDR2 SYGVKD. CDR3 sequence: CAISEVDRGNTEAFF. DNA for the CDR3: TGTGCCATCAGTGAAGTGGACAGGGGAAACACTGAAGCTTTCTTT.

This clonotype occurred a few times. The chain recombines TRBV2 with TRBJ1-2; TRBD1 is a possible D gene (5 bases). Germline V gene lookup returns CDR1 SNHLY and CDR2 FYNNEI. This CDR3 has 12 residues. The germline V and J ends were trimmed by 6 bases and 3 bases, with 8 bases remaining between them. The CDR3 bases are TGTGCCAGCAGGCTAGGGGACTATGGCTACACCTTC. It translates to CASRLGDYGYTF.

The chain recombines TRBV19 with TRBJ1-5; D remains unclear. This CDR3 contains 13 residues. From germline, CDR1 is LNHDA and CDR2 SQIVND (reference sequence). Trimming took 4 bases from V and 6 from J, leaving 10 bases between them. This chain's CDR3 is CASSTDWIQPQHF. The CDR3, as DNA: TGTGCCAGTAGTACCGACTGGATTCAGCCCCAGCATTTT.

This clonotype was found a few times. CDR3 sequence: CASRTENSNQPQHF. CDR3 in DNA: TGTGCCAGCAGGACAGAAAATAGCAATCAGCCCCAGCATTTT. The chain carries TRBV6-2 or TRBV6-3 and TRBJ1-5; D is possibly TRBD1 (5 bases). Trimming pared 6 bases from V and 0 bases from J, leaving 9 bases between. CDR3 length: 14 residues. CDR1 MNHEY and CDR2 SVGEGT come from the germline V gene.

The chain joins TRBV9 to TRBJ1-5; D possibly corresponds to TRBD1 (5 bases). The length of the CDR3 is 15 residues. Germline CDR1 SGDLS, CDR2 YYNGEE. Trimming took 0 bases from V and 4 from J, leaving 11 bases between them. The chain's CDR3 is CASSVGGGLNQPQHF. The CDR3 DNA reads as TGTGCCAGCAGCGTAGGGGGGGGATTGAATCAGCCCCAGCATTTT. The full variable domain, completed using reference TRBV9 and TRBJ1-5, is DSGVTQTPKHLITATGQRVTLRCSPRSGDLSVYWYQQSLDQGLQFLIQYYNGEERAKGNILERFSAQQFPDLHSELNLSSLELGDSALYFCASSVGGGLNQPQHFGDGTRLSIL.

The chain combines TRBV27 with TRBJ2-5; a weak D match, TRBD2 (5 bases). Trimming stripped 3 bases from V and 5 bases from J, with 16 bases between. Germline loops: CDR1 MNHEY, CDR2 SMNVEV (reference sequence). The CDR3 has 15 residues. CDR3 in DNA: TGTGCCAGCAGTTTTTTGGCGGGTGGCAGCGAGACCCAGTACTTC. It encodes CASSFLAGGSETQYF.

The chain is built from TRBV11-2 and TRBJ1-3; TRBD1 matches at 7 bases. Germline-derived CDR1 and CDR2 are SGHAT and FQNNGV. The CDR3 runs 15 residues. J was trimmed by 0 bases and V by 3 bases; bases with no gene match: 2. CDR3 amino acids: CASSFRQGSGNTIYF. The CDR3 bases are TGTGCCAGCAGCTTCCGACAGGGCTCTGGAAACACCATATATTTT.

The rearrangement joins TRBV12-3 or TRBV12-4 to TRBJ2-3; D possibly corresponds to TRBD2 (6 bases). CDR3 length equals 14 residues. Trimming pared 5 bases from V and 0 bases from J, leaving 9 bases between. CDR3 bases: TGTGCCAGCAGTCTGGGGACTAGCACAGATACGCAGTATTTT. Amino acid sequence: CASSLGTSTDTQYF.

In its sample, this clonotype was seen a few times. This chain links TRBV5-4 with TRBJ2-2; tentatively, D is TRBD1 (6 bases). The CDR3 covers 14 residues. V lost 3 bases and J lost 1, with 7 bases in between. In germline, CDR1 is SGHNT, CDR2 YYREEE (reference sequence). Here the CDR3 DNA reads TGTGCCAGCAGCTCGGGACAGAACACCGGGGAGCTGTTTTTT. This codes for CASSSGQNTGELFF.

The CDR3 loop is CASSPTSGGADTQYF. DNA of the CDR3: TGTGCCAGCAGCCCCACTAGCGGGGGGGCAGATACGCAGTATTTT. The chain combines TRBV13 with TRBJ2-3; 13 bases align to TRBD2. Germline V gene sequence: CDR1 PRHDT, CDR2 FYEKMQ (reference sequence). This CDR3 comprises 15 residues. V shed 5 bases, J shed 4 bases, and the junction held 3 bases outside the gene matches.

The J gene is TRBJ2-3, the V gene TRBV27, with 8 bases aligning to TRBD1. The junction had 13 bases not matched to a gene; V was cut back by 3 bases and J by 2 bases. Germline CDR1 and CDR2: MNHEY and SMNVEV (reference sequence). This CDR3 contains 18 residues. The CDR3 DNA follows: TGTGCCAGCAGTTTTCAAGTCAGGACAGGGAAGCACACAGATACGCAGTATTTT. It is translated as CASSFQVRTGKHTDTQYF.

This clonotype was detected only a few times. The CDR3 nucleotides read TGTGCCAGCAGCCACAGGGGAACCGGAAACACCATATATTTT. Translation gives CASSHRGTGNTIYF. J is TRBJ1-3 and V is TRBV27, with 7 bases lining up with TRBD1. This CDR3 contains 14 residues. J gave up 4 bases and V 6 bases, and 6 bases lay outside the gene matches. The germline CDR1 and CDR2 sequences are MNHEY and SMNVEV (reference sequence).

V gene TRBV7-2 combines with J gene TRBJ1-5, with a possible D match to TRBD1 (5 bases). Germline lookup yields CDR1 SGHTA and CDR2 FQGNSA. The CDR3 length is 17 residues. The V end lost 3 bases, the J end lost 2 bases, and 17 bases lay between the germline ends. As DNA, the CDR3 is TGTGCCAGCAGCTTCGGGGCGAGGGTTGGGGGCAATCAGCCCCAGCATTTT. Encoded protein: CASSFGARVGGNQPQHF.

This chain links TRBV12-5 with TRBJ1-1, with D unresolved. The CDR3 has 12 amino acids. V lost 2 bases and J 0 bases, leaving 1 base between the germline ends. Germline assignment: CDR1 LGHNT and CDR2 FRNRAP. CDR3 sequence: CASGLMNTEAFF. The CDR3 DNA reads TGTGCTAGTGGTTTGATGAACACTGAAGCTTTCTTT. Combining the CDR3 with reference TRBV12-5 and TRBJ1-1 gives the whole variable domain DARVTQTPRHKVTEMGQEVTMRCQPILGHNTVFWYRQTMMQGLELLAYFRNRAPLDDSGMPKDRFSAEMPDATLATLKIQPSEPRDSAVYFCASGLMNTEAFFGQGTRLTVV.

The chain recombines TRBV7-6 with TRBJ2-5; 7 bases fit TRBD2. The CDR3 runs to 15 residues. With 1 base clipped from V and 1 base from J, the junction kept 3 bases outside the gene matches. Germline values: CDR1 SGHVS, CDR2 FNYEAQ. CDR3: CASSLVTGGQETQYF. The DNA of the CDR3 is TGTGCCAGCAGCTTAGTGACGGGGGGCCAAGAGACCCAGTACTTC.

J is TRBJ2-7 and V is TRBV7-9, with D tentatively TRBD1 (5 bases). The CDR3 runs 15 residues. The V end lost 2 bases, the J end lost 0 bases, and 11 bases lay between the germline ends. Germline values: CDR1 SEHNR, CDR2 FQNEAQ (reference sequence). CDR3 amino acids: CASSLMTADSYEQYF. The CDR3 bases are TGTGCCAGCAGCTTAATGACAGCCGACTCCTACGAGCAGTACTTC.

This clonotype was seen ten or more times. The chain recombines TRBV28 with TRBJ2-5; perhaps TRBD1 as D (6 bases). The CDR3 loop spans 15 amino acids. V was trimmed by 3 bases and J by 0 bases, leaving 11 bases between them. Germline V gene sequence: CDR1 MDHEN, CDR2 SYDVKM. CDR3: CASSFGDNYQETQYF. The CDR3 DNA sequence: TGTGCCAGCAGTTTTGGGGACAATTACCAAGAGACCCAGTACTTC.

The table lists this clonotype with a few counts. V and J are TRBV11-2 and TRBJ1-3; D uncertain. The germline V and J ends were trimmed by 3 bases and 0 bases, with 6 bases remaining between them. The length of the CDR3 is 14 residues. Germline loops: CDR1 SGHAT, CDR2 FQNNGV. The CDR3 DNA is TGTGCCAGCAGCTTCTGGGACTCTGGAAACACCATATATTTT. Its translation: CASSFWDSGNTIYF. The full variable domain, with the rest looked up from reference TRBV11-2 and TRBJ1-3, is EAGVAQSPRYKIIEKRQSVAFWCNPISGHATLYWYQQILGQGPKLLIQFQNNGVVDDSQLPKDRFSAERLKGVDSTLKIQPAKLEDSAVYLCASSFWDSGNTIYFGEGSWLTVV.

This clonotype was counted between two and nine times. The chain uses TRBV12-3 or TRBV12-4 and TRBJ1-2; TRBD1 might be the D (6 bases). V was pared by 5 bases and J by 0 bases, with 19 bases between. The CDR3 contains 17 residues. As DNA, the CDR3 is TGTGCCAGCAGTCTGGGACACTGGAATGGGGCTAACTATGGCTACACCTTC. Protein product: CASSLGHWNGANYGYTF.